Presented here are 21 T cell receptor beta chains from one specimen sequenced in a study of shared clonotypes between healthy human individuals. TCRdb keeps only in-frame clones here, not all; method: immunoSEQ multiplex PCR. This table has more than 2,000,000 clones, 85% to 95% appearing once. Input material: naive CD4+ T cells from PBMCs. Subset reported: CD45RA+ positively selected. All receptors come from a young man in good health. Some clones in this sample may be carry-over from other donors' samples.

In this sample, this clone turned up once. The CDR3 region is CASSLTGTGNYNEQFF. Here the CDR3 DNA reads TGTGCCAGCAGTTTGACCGGGACAGGAAACTACAATGAGCAGTTCTTC. The gene calls are TRBV6-5 and TRBJ2-1, with TRBD1 identical over 8 bases. The CDR3 runs 16 residues. The J segment lost 3 bases and the V segment lost 4 bases, leaving 8 bases of the junction unmatched. In germline, CDR1 is MNHEY, CDR2 SVGAGI.

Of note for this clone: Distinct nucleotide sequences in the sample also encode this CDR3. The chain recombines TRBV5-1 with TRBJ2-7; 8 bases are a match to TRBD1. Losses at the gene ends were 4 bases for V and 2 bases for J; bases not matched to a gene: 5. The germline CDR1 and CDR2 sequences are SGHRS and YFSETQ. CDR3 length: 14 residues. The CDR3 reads CASSPGTGAYEQYF. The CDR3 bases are TGCGCCAGCAGCCCCGGGACAGGTGCCTACGAGCAGTACTTC.

CDR3 nucleotides: TGCAGCGTTCGCAGCGGGACAGGGGGCGGCGAGCAGTACTTC. Amino acids: CSVRSGTGGGEQYF. V is TRBV29-1 and J is TRBJ2-7; 12 bases fit TRBD1. The V segment lost 5 bases and the J segment 6 bases; nucleotides outside the gene matches: 8. The CDR3 has 14 residues. CDR1 is SQVTM and CDR2 is ANQGSEA in the germline V gene.

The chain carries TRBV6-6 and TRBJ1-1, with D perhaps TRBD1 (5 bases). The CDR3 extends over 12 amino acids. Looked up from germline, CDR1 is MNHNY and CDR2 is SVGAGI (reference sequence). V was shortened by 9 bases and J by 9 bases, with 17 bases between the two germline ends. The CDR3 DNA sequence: TGTGCCAGTAAGCAGCTAGAGGGGAAAGCTTTCTTT. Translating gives CASKQLEGKAFF.

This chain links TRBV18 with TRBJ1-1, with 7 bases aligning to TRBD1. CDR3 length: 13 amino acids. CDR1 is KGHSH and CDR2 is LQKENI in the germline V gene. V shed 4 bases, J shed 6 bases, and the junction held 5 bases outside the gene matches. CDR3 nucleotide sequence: TGTGCCAGCTCACTGGGGACAGCCCCTGAAGCTTTCTTT. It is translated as CASSLGTAPEAFF.

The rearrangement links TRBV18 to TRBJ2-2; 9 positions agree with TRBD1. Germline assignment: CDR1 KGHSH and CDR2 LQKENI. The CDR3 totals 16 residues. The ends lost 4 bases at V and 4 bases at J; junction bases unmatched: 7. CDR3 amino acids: CASSRPGTGPTGELFF. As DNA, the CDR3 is TGTGCCAGCTCACGCCCCGGGACAGGGCCCACCGGGGAGCTGTTTTTT.

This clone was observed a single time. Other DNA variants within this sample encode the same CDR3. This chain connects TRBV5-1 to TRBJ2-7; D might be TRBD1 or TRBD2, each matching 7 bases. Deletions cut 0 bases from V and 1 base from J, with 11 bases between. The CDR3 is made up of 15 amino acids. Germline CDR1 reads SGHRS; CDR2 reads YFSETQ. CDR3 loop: CASSLVQGGSYEQYF. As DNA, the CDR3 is TGCGCCAGCAGCTTGGTGCAGGGGGGGTCCTACGAGCAGTACTTC.

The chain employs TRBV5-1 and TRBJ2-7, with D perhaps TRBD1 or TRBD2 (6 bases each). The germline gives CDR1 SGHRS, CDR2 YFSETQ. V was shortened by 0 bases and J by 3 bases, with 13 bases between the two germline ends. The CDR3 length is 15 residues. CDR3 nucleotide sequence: TGCGCCAGCAGCTTGGCCCCGGGGGCAGACTACGAGCAGTACTTC. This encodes CASSLAPGADYEQYF.

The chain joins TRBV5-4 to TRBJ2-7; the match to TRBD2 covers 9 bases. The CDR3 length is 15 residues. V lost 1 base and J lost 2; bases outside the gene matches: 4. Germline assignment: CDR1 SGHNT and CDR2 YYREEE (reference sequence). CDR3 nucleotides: TGTGCCAGCAGCTTGCAGACTAGCGGCACCTACGAGCAGTACTTC. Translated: CASSLQTSGTYEQYF.

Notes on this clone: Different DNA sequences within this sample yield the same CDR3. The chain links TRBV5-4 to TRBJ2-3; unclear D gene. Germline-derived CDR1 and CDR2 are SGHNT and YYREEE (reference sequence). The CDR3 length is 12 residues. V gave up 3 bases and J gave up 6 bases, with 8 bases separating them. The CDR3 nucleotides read TGTGCCAGCAGCTCAACTACGGATACGCAGTATTTT. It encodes CASSSTTDTQYF.

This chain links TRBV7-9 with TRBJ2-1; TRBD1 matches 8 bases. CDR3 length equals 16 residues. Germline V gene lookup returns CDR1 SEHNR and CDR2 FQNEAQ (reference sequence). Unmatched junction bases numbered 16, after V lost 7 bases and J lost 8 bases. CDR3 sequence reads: CASTPRSAGGVYEQFF. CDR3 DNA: TGTGCCAGCACCCCCCGGTCGGCAGGGGGCGTTTATGAGCAGTTCTTC.

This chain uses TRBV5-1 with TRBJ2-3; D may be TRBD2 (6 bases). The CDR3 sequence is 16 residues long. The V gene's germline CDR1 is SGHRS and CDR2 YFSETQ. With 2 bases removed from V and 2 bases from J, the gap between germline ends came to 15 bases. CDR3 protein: CASSFRDWTVTDTQYF. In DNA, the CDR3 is TGCGCCAGCAGCTTCCGGGACTGGACGGTCACAGATACGCAGTATTTT.

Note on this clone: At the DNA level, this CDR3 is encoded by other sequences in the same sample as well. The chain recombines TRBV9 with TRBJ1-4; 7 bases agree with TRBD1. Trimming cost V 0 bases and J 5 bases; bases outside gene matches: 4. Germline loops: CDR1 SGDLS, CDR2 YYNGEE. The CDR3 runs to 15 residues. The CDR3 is CASSVGGQQNEKLFF. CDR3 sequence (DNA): TGTGCCAGCAGCGTAGGGGGACAGCAAAATGAAAAACTGTTTTTT. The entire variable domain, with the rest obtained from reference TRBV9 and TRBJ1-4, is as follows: DSGVTQTPKHLITATGQRVTLRCSPRSGDLSVYWYQQSLDQGLQFLIQYYNGEERAKGNILERFSAQQFPDLHSELNLSSLELGDSALYFCASSVGGQQNEKLFFGSGTQLSVL.

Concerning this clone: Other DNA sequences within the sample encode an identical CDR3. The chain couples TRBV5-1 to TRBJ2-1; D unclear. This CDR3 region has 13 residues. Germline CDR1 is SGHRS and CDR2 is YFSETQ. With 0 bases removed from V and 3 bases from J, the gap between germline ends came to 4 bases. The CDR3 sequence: CASSLDRYNEQFF. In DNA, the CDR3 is TGCGCCAGCAGCTTGGATCGCTACAATGAGCAGTTCTTC.

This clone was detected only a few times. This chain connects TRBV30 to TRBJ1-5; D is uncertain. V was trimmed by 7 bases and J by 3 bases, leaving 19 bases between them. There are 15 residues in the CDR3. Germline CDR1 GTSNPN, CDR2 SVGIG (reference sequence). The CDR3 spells CAFTTDVVANQPQHF. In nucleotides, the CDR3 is TGTGCCTTCACAACGGACGTTGTTGCCAATCAGCCCCAGCATTTT.

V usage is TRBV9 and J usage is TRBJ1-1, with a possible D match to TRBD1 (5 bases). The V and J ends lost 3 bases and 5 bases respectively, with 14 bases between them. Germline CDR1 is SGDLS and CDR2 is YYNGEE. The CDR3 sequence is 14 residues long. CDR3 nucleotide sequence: TGTGCCAGCAGCGCGGGGCCCAAGGGGACTGAAGCTTTCTTT. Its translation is CASSAGPKGTEAFF. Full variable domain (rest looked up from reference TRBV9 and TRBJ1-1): DSGVTQTPKHLITATGQRVTLRCSPRSGDLSVYWYQQSLDQGLQFLIQYYNGEERAKGNILERFSAQQFPDLHSELNLSSLELGDSALYFCASSAGPKGTEAFFGQGTRLTVV.

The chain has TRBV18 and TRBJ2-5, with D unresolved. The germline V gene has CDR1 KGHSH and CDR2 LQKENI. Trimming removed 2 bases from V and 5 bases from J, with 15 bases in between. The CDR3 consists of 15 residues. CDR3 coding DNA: TGTGCCAGCTCACCAGATACACCGTCCGGGGAGACCCAGTACTTC. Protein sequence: CASSPDTPSGETQYF.

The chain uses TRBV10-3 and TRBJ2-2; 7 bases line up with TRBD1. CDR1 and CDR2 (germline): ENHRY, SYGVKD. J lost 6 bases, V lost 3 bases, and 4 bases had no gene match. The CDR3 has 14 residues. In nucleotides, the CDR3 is TGTGCCATCAGTGACCGACAGGGTTCCGGGGAGCTGTTTTTT. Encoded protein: CAISDRQGSGELFF.

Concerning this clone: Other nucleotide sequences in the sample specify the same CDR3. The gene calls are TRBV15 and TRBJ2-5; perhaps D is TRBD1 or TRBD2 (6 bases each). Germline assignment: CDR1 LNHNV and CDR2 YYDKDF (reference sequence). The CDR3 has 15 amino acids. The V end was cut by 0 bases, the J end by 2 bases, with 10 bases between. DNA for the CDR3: TGTGCCACCAGCAGAGATCGGGGGCGGCAAGAGACCCAGTACTTC. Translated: CATSRDRGRQETQYF.

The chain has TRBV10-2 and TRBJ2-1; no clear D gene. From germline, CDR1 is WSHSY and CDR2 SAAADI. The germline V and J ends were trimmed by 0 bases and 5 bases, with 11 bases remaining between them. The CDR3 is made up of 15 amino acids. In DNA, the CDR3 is TGCGCCAGCAGTGAGTCGAACTATTTAAACAATGAGCAGTTCTTC. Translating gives CASSESNYLNNEQFF.

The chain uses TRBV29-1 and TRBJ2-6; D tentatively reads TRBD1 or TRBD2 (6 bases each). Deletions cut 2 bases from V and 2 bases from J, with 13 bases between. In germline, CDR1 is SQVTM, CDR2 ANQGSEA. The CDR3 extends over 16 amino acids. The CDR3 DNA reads TGCAGCGTTGAATACCGGGGGCGGGCTGGGGCCAACGTCCTGACTTTC. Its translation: CSVEYRGRAGANVLTF. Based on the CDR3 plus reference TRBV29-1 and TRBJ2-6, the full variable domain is SAVISQKPSRDICQRGTSLTIQCQVDSQVTMMFWYRQQPGQSLTLIATANQGSEATYESGFVIDKFPISRPNLTFSTLTVSNMSPEDSSIYLCSVEYRGRAGANVLTFGAGSRLTVL.